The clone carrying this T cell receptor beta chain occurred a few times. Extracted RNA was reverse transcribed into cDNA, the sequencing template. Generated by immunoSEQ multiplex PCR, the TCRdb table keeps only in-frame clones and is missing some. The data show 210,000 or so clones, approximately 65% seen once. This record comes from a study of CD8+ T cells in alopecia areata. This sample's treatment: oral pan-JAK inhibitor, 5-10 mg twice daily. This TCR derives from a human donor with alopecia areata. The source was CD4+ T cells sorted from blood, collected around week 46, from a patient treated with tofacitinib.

The DNA of the CDR3 is TGTGCCACCAGGATGGGACAGGCTTCCTACAATGAGCAGTTCTTC. Its translation is CATRMGQASYNEQFF. This sequence joins TRBV15 and TRBJ2-1, with 8 nucleotides matching TRBD1. This CDR3 has 15 residues. Germline V lookup: CDR1 LNHNV, CDR2 YYDKDF (reference sequence). J lost 1 base, V lost 6 bases, and 5 bases had no gene match.